One and the same sample provided the 28 T cell receptor beta chains below, sequenced in a study of vaccination effects on CD4 cells after COVID-19. Peptide-pool stimulation followed by sequencing identified expanded antigen-specific CD4+ clonotypes in the ViraFEST assay. Subsequent to a culture period of around eleven days, CD4+ T cells were isolated. None of these healthy vaccinees had been infected with SARS-CoV-2 before vaccination. The data were produced by immunoSEQ multiplex PCR, yet TCRdb's version contains in-frame clones alone and is incomplete. The sample shows 52,000 or so clones, around 67% of them seen only once. No antigens are known for them. The sequencing here drew on CD4+ T cells from PBMCs cultured with SARS-CoV-2 spike peptides, taken before COVID-19 vaccination. These TCRs come from a human donor who received a COVID-19 vaccine.

This chain connects TRBV28 to TRBJ2-1, with 7 nucleotides matching TRBD2. CDR1 and CDR2 from the germline V gene are MDHEN and SYDVKM. V gave up 5 bases and J gave up 9 bases; unmatched junction bases: 13. This CDR3 is 15 amino acids long. CDR3 nucleotide sequence: TGTGCCAGCAGTCCGATGACGGGAGGTTGGAGTGAGCAGTTCTTC. Residues: CASSPMTGGWSEQFF.

The rearrangement links TRBV6-1 to TRBJ1-2; the match to TRBD1 covers 8 bases. This CDR3 spans 13 amino acids. The V and J ends lost 3 bases and 8 bases, in that order; junction bases with no gene match: 5. CDR1 MNHNS and CDR2 SASEGT come from the germline V gene. CDR3 region: CASSEDRARGYTF. Here the CDR3 DNA reads TGTGCCAGCAGTGAGGACAGGGCTCGGGGCTACACCTTC.

This clone was seen just once. The chain combines TRBV5-5 with TRBJ1-3; D is unresolved. Looked up from germline, CDR1 is SGHKS and CDR2 is YYEKEE (reference sequence). Trimming took 0 bases from V and 2 from J, leaving 6 bases between them. CDR3 length: 14 residues. The CDR3 spells CASSLGLPGNTIYF. The CDR3 nucleotides are TGTGCCAGCAGCTTGGGACTCCCTGGAAACACCATATATTTT.

The genes are TRBV6-2 or TRBV6-3 and TRBJ1-5; perhaps TRBD1 as D (5 bases). Germline V gene lookup returns CDR1 MNHEY and CDR2 SVGEGT. V was clipped by 1 base and J by 0 bases, with 10 bases between them. The CDR3 extends over 16 amino acids. Here the CDR3 DNA reads TGTGCCAGCAGTTACTGGAGGGGAGATAGCAATCAGCCCCAGCATTTT. Protein product: CASSYWRGDSNQPQHF.

The rearrangement links TRBV29-1 to TRBJ1-5, with D possibly matching TRBD1 (5 bases). Germline CDR1 is SQVTM and CDR2 is ANQGSEA. CDR3 length: 16 amino acids. V was shortened by 4 bases and J by 0 bases, with 16 bases between the two germline ends. The DNA of the CDR3 is TGCAGCGTTGGGGGGGAGGGGATTGGTAGCAATCAGCCCCAGCATTTT. It encodes CSVGGEGIGSNQPQHF.

The chain uses TRBV3-1 (or the pseudogene TRBV3-2) and TRBJ2-1; 7 bases are a match to TRBD2. CDR1 and CDR2 (germline): LGHDT, YNNKEL (reference sequence). The CDR3 runs to 14 residues. The junction had 8 bases not matched to a gene; V was cut back by 4 bases and J by 8 bases. The CDR3 DNA reads TGTGCCAGCAGCCGGGCGGGAGCTACGGATGAGCAGTTCTTC. Its protein is CASSRAGATDEQFF.

This rearrangement joins TRBV7-9 to TRBJ2-6; 9 positions agree with TRBD1. With V trimmed by 6 bases and J by 0 bases, 9 bases remained unmatched. Germline V gene data show CDR1 as SEHNR and CDR2 as FQNEAQ (reference sequence). The CDR3 runs 18 residues. CDR3 protein: CASRQDRGFDSGANVLTF. The DNA of the CDR3 is TGTGCCAGCAGACAAGACAGGGGGTTCGACTCTGGGGCCAACGTCCTGACTTTC.

The chain is built from TRBV4-1 and TRBJ2-3, with D perhaps TRBD2 (7 bases). There are 16 residues in the CDR3. Germline CDR1 is MGHRA and CDR2 is YSYEKL. Trimming cost V 1 base and J 2 bases, with 13 bases left between them. The CDR3 here is CASSQGRGGATDTQYF. The CDR3 DNA sequence: TGCGCCAGCAGCCAAGGAAGGGGGGGGGCCACAGATACGCAGTATTTT.

This clone was seen more than once but under ten times. The chain recombines TRBV5-4 with TRBJ1-1; D is unresolved. There are 14 residues in the CDR3. With 0 bases removed from V and 1 base from J, the gap between germline ends came to 7 bases. CDR1 is SGHNT and CDR2 is YYREEE in the germline V gene (reference sequence). The CDR3 DNA sequence: TGTGCCAGCAGCTTGGCTTCGGCGAACACTGAAGCTTTCTTT. Its protein is CASSLASANTEAFF.

The gene calls are TRBV28 and TRBJ2-7, with 8 nucleotides matching TRBD1. CDR3 length: 14 residues. Germline-derived CDR1 and CDR2 are MDHEN and SYDVKM. With V trimmed by 7 bases and J by 5 bases, 10 bases remained unmatched. CDR3: CASMGWTGRDEQYF. The DNA of the CDR3 is TGTGCCAGCATGGGGTGGACAGGGCGGGACGAGCAGTACTTC.

J is TRBJ1-3 and V is TRBV19; D might be TRBD1 (5 bases). From germline, CDR1 is LNHDA and CDR2 SQIVND (reference sequence). Trimming shortened V by 5 bases and J by 8 bases, and 19 bases separated the two germline ends. The CDR3 runs 15 residues. The CDR3 sequence: CASSLYGKTRDTIYF. The CDR3 DNA follows: TGTGCCAGTAGTCTATACGGGAAGACCAGGGACACCATATATTTT. Variable domain in full (rest from reference TRBV19 and TRBJ1-3): DGGITQSPKYLFRKEGQNVTLSCEQNLNHDAMYWYRQDPGQGLRLIYYSQIVNDFQKGDIAEGYSVSREKKESFPLTVTSAQKNPTAFYLCASSLYGKTRDTIYFGEGSWLTVV.

This clone turned up a few times. V and J are TRBV10-2 and TRBJ2-1, with 16 positions matching TRBD2. V lost 5 bases, J lost 3 bases, and 10 bases stayed unmatched. The CDR3 is made up of 19 amino acids. The germline V gene encodes CDR1 WSHSY and CDR2 SAAADI. DNA for the CDR3: TGCGCCAGCAGTCATAGGCAGGGGACTAGCGGGAGGGACTACAATGAGCAGTTCTTC. The encoded protein is CASSHRQGTSGRDYNEQFF.

This clone was seen only once. The chain carries TRBV19 and TRBJ1-5; tentatively, D is TRBD1 (5 bases). The CDR3 has 19 residues. The V end was cut by 2 bases, the J end by 3 bases, with 23 bases between. In germline, CDR1 is LNHDA, CDR2 SQIVND (reference sequence). In nucleotides, the CDR3 is TGTGCCAGTAGTATACCCCAGGGAAGGACCTTCTTTTTCAATCAGCCCCAGCATTTT. Translating it yields CASSIPQGRTFFFNQPQHF. Combining the CDR3 with reference TRBV19 and TRBJ1-5 gives the whole variable domain DGGITQSPKYLFRKEGQNVTLSCEQNLNHDAMYWYRQDPGQGLRLIYYSQIVNDFQKGDIAEGYSVSREKKESFPLTVTSAQKNPTAFYLCASSIPQGRTFFFNQPQHFGDGTRLSIL.

The gene calls are TRBV10-3 and TRBJ1-5, with D possibly TRBD1 on 6 matching bases. V dropped 2 bases and J dropped 0 bases, with 11 bases sitting between them. This CDR3 has 16 amino acids. Germline V gene data show CDR1 as ENHRY and CDR2 as SYGVKD. The DNA of the CDR3 is TGTGCCATCAGTGAGGGACAGCAGCATAGCAATCAGCCCCAGCATTTT. Translated, it gives CAISEGQQHSNQPQHF.

This chain connects TRBV5-1 to TRBJ2-2, with 8 bases matching TRBD1. Germline CDR1 is SGHRS and CDR2 is YFSETQ. The junction had 5 bases not matched to a gene; V was cut back by 2 bases and J by 2 bases. The CDR3 contains 16 residues. CDR3 in DNA: TGCGCCAGCAGCTTAGGACAGGGCGGAAACACCGGGGAGCTGTTTTTT. Translation: CASSLGQGGNTGELFF.

The genes are TRBV30 and TRBJ1-6; no definite D call. Trimming stripped 0 bases from V and 12 bases from J, with 9 bases between. Germline V gives CDR1 GTSNPN, CDR2 SVGIG (reference sequence). The CDR3 length is 12 residues. The CDR3 loop is CAWSVWGGPLHF. CDR3 nucleotide sequence: TGTGCCTGGAGTGTATGGGGTGGACCCCTCCACTTT.

This chain connects TRBV29-1 to TRBJ1-1; maybe TRBD1 (5 bases). The CDR3 runs to 13 residues. Trimming left V 2 bases short and J 8 bases short, with 15 bases between. CDR1 and CDR2 (germline): SQVTM, ANQGSEA. The CDR3 is CSVELGLGGEAFF. CDR3 sequence (DNA): TGCAGCGTTGAATTAGGGCTGGGGGGGGAAGCTTTCTTT. Filled out from reference TRBV29-1 and TRBJ1-1, the complete variable domain reads SAVISQKPSRDICQRGTSLTIQCQVDSQVTMMFWYRQQPGQSLTLIATANQGSEATYESGFVIDKFPISRPNLTFSTLTVSNMSPEDSSIYLCSVELGLGGEAFFGQGTRLTVV.

This clone has more than one count but fewer than ten. V and J are TRBV7-9 and TRBJ1-2; tentative D call: TRBD1 (6 bases). Germline values: CDR1 SEHNR, CDR2 FQNEAQ (reference sequence). V lost 1 base to trimming and J lost 4 bases, with 19 bases between them. CDR3 length: 17 amino acids. CDR3 residues: CASSLVQGRLETYGYTF. The CDR3 nucleotides are TGTGCCAGCAGCTTAGTACAGGGTCGGTTAGAAACCTATGGCTACACCTTC.

J is TRBJ2-7 and V is TRBV9; tentative D call: TRBD2 (6 bases). Trimming pared 0 bases from V and 6 bases from J, leaving 13 bases between. The CDR3 runs to 14 residues. Germline loops: CDR1 SGDLS, CDR2 YYNGEE. CDR3 region: CASSVVGGSGEQYF. CDR3 DNA sequence: TGTGCCAGCAGCGTAGTTGGGGGGTCGGGCGAGCAGTACTTC.

The chain combines TRBV20-1 with TRBJ2-5; unclear D gene. The germline V and J ends were trimmed by 3 bases and 5 bases, with 7 bases remaining between them. The CDR3 extends over 11 amino acids. Germline-derived CDR1 and CDR2 are DFQATT and SNEGSKA (reference sequence). The CDR3 here is CSARPAETQYF. The CDR3 DNA is TGCAGTGCTAGGCCCGCGGAGACCCAGTACTTC.

V gene TRBV12-3 or TRBV12-4 combines with J gene TRBJ2-1, with unresolved D. Trimming cost V 1 base and J 6 bases, with 4 bases left between them. The CDR3 has 12 residues. This CDR3 is CASSLGGNEQFF. CDR3 bases: TGTGCCAGCAGTTTAGGGGGCAATGAGCAGTTCTTC.

This clone has a handful of counts. The CDR3 region has the DNA TGCGCCAGCAAGGGCCAAACGGTGGGTACTGAAGCTTTCTTT. Encoded protein: CASKGQTVGTEAFF. The chain recombines TRBV10-2 with TRBJ1-1, with D unclear. Germline-derived CDR1 and CDR2 are WSHSY and SAAADI. V was cut by 7 bases and J by 5 bases, with 17 bases left in between. CDR3 length: 14 amino acids.

The rearrangement links TRBV19 to TRBJ1-5; D is undetermined. CDR1 is LNHDA and CDR2 is SQIVND in the germline V gene (reference sequence). Trimming shortened V by 5 bases and J by 7 bases, and 12 bases separated the two germline ends. CDR3 length: 13 amino acids. CDR3 bases: TGTGCCAGTAGTCCCCGGGATCGACAGCCCCAGCATTTT. This sequence encodes CASSPRDRQPQHF.

The chain joins TRBV10-3 to TRBJ1-1; 7 bases line up with TRBD1. The germline gives CDR1 ENHRY, CDR2 SYGVKD. This CDR3 contains 15 residues. V lost 4 bases, J lost 0 bases, and 5 bases stayed unmatched. The CDR3 reads CAISGRGPMNTEAFF. In nucleotides, the CDR3 is TGTGCCATCAGTGGGAGGGGGCCCATGAACACTGAAGCTTTCTTT.

As to this clone: At one of its ends the junction is not consistent with the germline gene, which may arise from a read error. The chain joins TRBV3-1 (or the pseudogene TRBV3-2) to TRBJ1-6; unclear D gene. Germline values: CDR1 LGHDT, CDR2 YNNKEL (reference sequence). The CDR3 totals 13 residues. CDR3 DNA sequence: TGTGCCAGCAGCCAAGAGGGCCGGCTCCCCTTCCTCTTT. Its translation: CASSQEGRLPFLF.

The chain links TRBV25-1 to TRBJ1-1; 7 bases are a match to TRBD1. The CDR3 is 13 amino acids. Losses at the gene ends were 5 bases for V and 4 bases for J; bases not matched to a gene: 4. Germline V gene sequence: CDR1 MGHDK, CDR2 SYGVNS. The CDR3 DNA reads as TGTGCCAGCAGTCAAGGGGGCTTCACTGAAGCTTTCTTT. Translating it yields CASSQGGFTEAFF.

The chain carries TRBV5-1 and TRBJ1-2; weak D call: TRBD1 (6 bases). There are 13 residues in the CDR3. Germline values: CDR1 SGHRS, CDR2 YFSETQ. With 4 bases removed from V and 8 bases from J, the gap between germline ends came to 15 bases. The CDR3 DNA is TGCGCCAGCAGCATCATACAGGGTAGCGGCTACACCTTC. Its translation: CASSIIQGSGYTF. Filled out from reference TRBV5-1 and TRBJ1-2, the complete variable domain reads KAGVTQTPRYLIKTRGQQVTLSCSPISGHRSVSWYQQTPGQGLQFLFEYFSETQRNKGNFPGRFSGRQFSNSRSEMNVSTLELGDSALYLCASSIIQGSGYTFGSGTRLTVV.

This chain uses TRBV4-1 with TRBJ2-2; D gene unclear. Trimming took 4 bases from V and 2 from J, leaving 8 bases between them. The CDR3 covers 14 residues. In germline, CDR1 is MGHRA, CDR2 YSYEKL. CDR3 protein: CASSPHYNTGELFF. The CDR3 coding sequence is TGCGCCAGCAGCCCCCATTATAACACCGGGGAGCTGTTTTTT.